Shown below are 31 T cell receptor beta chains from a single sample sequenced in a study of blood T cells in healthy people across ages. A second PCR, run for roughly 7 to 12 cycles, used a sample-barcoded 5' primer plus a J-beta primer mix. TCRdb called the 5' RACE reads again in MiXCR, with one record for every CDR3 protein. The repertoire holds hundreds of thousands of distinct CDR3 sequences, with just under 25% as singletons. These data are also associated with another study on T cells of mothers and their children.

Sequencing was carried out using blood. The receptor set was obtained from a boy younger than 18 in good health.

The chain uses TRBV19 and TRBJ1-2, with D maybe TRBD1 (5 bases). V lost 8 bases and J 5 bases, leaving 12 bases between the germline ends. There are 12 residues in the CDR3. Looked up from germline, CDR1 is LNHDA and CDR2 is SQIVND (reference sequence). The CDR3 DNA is TGTGCCAGTTTCGCAGGGCCGTATGGCTACACCTTC. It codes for CASFAGPYGYTF.

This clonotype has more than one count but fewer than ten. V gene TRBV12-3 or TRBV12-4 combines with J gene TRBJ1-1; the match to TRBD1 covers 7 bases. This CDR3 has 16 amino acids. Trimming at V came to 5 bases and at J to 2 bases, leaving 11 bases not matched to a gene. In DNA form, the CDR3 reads TGTGCCAGCAGTCCCCCGGGACAGTGGCTAAACACTGAAGCTTTCTTT. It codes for CASSPPGQWLNTEAFF.

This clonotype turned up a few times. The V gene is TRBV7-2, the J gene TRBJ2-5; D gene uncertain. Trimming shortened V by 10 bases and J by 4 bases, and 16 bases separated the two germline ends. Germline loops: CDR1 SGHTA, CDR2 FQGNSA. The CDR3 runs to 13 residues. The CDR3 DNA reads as TGTGCCAACTCTCGAGGAAGAGGAGAGACCCAGTACTTC. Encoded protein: CANSRGRGETQYF.

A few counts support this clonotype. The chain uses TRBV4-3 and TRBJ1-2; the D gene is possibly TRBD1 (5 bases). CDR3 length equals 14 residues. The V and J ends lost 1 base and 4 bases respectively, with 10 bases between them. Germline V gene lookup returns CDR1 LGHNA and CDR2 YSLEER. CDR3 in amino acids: CASSQGRGGYGYTF. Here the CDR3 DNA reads TGCGCCAGCAGCCAAGGAAGGGGAGGCTATGGCTACACCTTC.

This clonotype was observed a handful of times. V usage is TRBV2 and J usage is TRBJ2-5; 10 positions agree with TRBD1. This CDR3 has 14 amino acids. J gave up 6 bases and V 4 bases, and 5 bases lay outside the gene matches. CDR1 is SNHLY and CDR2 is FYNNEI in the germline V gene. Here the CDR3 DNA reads TGTGCCAGCAGTGCCGGGACAGGGGCGAAGACCCAGTACTTC. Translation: CASSAGTGAKTQYF.

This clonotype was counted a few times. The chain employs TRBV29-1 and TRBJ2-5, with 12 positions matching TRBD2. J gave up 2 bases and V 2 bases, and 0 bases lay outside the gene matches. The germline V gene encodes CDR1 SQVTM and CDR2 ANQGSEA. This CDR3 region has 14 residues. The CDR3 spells CSVELAGGQETQYF. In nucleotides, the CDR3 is TGCAGCGTTGAACTAGCGGGAGGGCAAGAGACCCAGTACTTC.

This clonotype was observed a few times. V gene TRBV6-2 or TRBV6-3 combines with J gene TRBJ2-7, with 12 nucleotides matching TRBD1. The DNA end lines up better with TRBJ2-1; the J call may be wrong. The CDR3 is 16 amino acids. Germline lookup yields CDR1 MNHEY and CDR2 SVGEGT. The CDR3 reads CASSYWDRGPAGGQFF. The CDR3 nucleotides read TGTGCCAGCAGTTACTGGGACAGGGGGCCCGCAGGGGGGCAGTTCTTC.

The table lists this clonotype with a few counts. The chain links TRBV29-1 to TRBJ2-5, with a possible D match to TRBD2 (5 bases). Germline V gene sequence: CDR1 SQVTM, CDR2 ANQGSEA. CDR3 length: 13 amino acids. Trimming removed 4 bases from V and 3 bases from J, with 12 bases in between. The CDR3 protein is CSVVPREKETQYF. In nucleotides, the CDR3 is TGCAGCGTTGTTCCTAGGGAGAAAGAGACCCAGTACTTC. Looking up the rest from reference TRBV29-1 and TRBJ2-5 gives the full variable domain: SAVISQKPSRDICQRGTSLTIQCQVDSQVTMMFWYRQQPGQSLTLIATANQGSEATYESGFVIDKFPISRPNLTFSTLTVSNMSPEDSSIYLCSVVPREKETQYFGPGTRLLVL.

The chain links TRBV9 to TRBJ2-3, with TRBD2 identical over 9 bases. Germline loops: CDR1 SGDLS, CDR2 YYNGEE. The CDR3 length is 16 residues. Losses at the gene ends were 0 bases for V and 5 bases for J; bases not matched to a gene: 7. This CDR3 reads CASSVGAGGRRDTQYF. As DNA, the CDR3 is TGTGCCAGCAGCGTAGGCGCGGGGGGGCGGAGAGATACGCAGTATTTT. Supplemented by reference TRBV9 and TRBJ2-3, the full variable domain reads DSGVTQTPKHLITATGQRVTLRCSPRSGDLSVYWYQQSLDQGLQFLIQYYNGEERAKGNILERFSAQQFPDLHSELNLSSLELGDSALYFCASSVGAGGRRDTQYFGPGTRLTVL.

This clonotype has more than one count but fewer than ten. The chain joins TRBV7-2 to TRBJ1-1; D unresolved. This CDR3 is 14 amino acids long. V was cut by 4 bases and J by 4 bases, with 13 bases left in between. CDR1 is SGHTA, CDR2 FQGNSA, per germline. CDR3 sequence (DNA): TGTGCCAGCAGCTCCTATAGGGCCGGCACTGAAGCTTTCTTT. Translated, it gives CASSSYRAGTEAFF.

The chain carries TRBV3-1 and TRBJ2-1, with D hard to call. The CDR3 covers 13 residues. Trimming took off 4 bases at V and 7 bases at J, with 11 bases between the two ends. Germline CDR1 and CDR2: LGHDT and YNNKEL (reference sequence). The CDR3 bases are TGTGCCAGCAGCCGGCTTGGGGTTAATGAGCAGTTCTTC. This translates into CASSRLGVNEQFF.

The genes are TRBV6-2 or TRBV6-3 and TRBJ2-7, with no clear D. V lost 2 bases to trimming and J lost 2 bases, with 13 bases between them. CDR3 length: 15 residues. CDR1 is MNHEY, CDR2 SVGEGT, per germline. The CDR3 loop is CASSYLVGTPYEQYF. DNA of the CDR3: TGTGCCAGCAGTTACCTGGTGGGAACTCCCTACGAGCAGTACTTC.

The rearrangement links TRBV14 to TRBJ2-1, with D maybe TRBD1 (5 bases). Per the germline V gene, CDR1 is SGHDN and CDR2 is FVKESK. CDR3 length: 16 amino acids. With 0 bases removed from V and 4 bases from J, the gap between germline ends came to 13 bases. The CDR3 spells CASSQDPRRVYNEQFF. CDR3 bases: TGTGCCAGCAGCCAAGATCCCCGCAGGGTGTACAATGAGCAGTTCTTC.

CDR3 nucleotides: TGTGCCAGCAGCTCCCGACATGCTGGGGCCAACGTCCTGACTTTC. This encodes CASSSRHAGANVLTF. The chain joins TRBV7-2 to TRBJ2-6; D gene ambiguous. V lost 4 bases, J lost 2 bases, and 9 bases lay in between. CDR1 is SGHTA, CDR2 FQGNSA, per germline. This CDR3 contains 15 residues. Full variable domain (rest looked up from reference TRBV7-2 and TRBJ2-6): GAGVSQSPSNKVTEKGKDVELRCDPISGHTALYWYRQSLGQGLEFLIYFQGNSAPDKSGLPSDRFSAERTGGSVSTLTIQRTQQEDSAVYLCASSSRHAGANVLTFGAGSRLTVL.

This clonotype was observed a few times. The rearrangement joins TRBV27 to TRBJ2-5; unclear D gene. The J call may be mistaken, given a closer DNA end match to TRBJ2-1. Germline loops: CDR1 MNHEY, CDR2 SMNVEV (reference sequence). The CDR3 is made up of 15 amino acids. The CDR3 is CASTQTRRFIDEQFF. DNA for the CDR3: TGTGCCAGCACCCAAACAAGAAGGTTTATCGATGAGCAGTTCTTC.

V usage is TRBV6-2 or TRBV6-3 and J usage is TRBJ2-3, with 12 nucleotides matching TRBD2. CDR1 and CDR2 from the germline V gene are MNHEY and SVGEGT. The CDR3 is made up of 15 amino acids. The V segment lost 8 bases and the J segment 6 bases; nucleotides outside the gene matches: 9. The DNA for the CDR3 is TGTGCCAGCCGCTGGACTAGCGGGGTCGGCGATACGCAGTATTTT. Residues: CASRWTSGVGDTQYF.

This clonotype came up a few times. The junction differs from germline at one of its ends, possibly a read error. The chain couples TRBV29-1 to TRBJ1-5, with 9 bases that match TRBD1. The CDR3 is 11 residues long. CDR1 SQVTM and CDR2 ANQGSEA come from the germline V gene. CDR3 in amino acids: CGVLQGAVRHF. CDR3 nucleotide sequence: TGCGGCGTTCTACAGGGGGCGGTCAGGCATTTT.

CDR3 DNA: TGTGCCAGCAGCTTTTCAGGGATCACCGGGGAGCTGTTTTTT. This translates into CASSFSGITGELFF. This chain uses TRBV7-2 with TRBJ2-2; the D gene is possibly TRBD1 (5 bases). The germline V gene encodes CDR1 SGHTA and CDR2 FQGNSA. The CDR3 totals 14 residues. Trimming stripped 3 bases from V and 4 bases from J, with 9 bases between.

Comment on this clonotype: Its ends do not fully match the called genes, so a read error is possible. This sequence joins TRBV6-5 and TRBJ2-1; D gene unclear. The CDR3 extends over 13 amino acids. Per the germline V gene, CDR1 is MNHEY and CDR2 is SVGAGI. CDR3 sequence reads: CTSSYSVGNEQFF. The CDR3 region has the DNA TGTACCAGCAGTTACTCTGTGGGCAATGAGCAGTTCTTC.

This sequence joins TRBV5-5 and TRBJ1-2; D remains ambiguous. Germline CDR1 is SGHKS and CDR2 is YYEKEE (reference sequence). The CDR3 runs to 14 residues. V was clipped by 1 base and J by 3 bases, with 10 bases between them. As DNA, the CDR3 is TGTGCCAGCAGCTTGCTTCAGGAAGACTATGGCTACACCTTC. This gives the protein CASSLLQEDYGYTF.

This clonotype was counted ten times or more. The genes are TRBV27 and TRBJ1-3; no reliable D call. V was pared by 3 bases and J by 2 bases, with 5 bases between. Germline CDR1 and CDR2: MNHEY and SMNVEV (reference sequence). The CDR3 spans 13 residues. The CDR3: CASSLGAGNTIYF. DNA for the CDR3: TGTGCCAGCAGTTTGGGCGCTGGAAACACCATATATTTT.

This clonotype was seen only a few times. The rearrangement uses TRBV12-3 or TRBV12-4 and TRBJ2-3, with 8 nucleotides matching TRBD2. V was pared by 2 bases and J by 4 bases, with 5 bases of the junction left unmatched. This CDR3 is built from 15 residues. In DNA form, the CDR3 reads TGTGCCAGCAGTTTATCCGGGGGGGCAGCAGATACGCAGTATTTT. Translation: CASSLSGGAADTQYF.

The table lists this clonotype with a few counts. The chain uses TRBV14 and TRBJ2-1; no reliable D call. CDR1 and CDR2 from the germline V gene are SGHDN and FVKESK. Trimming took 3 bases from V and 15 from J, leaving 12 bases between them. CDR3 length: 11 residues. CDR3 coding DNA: TGTGCCAGCAGCCAGACCGGTCCGGCGTTCTTC. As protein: CASSQTGPAFF.

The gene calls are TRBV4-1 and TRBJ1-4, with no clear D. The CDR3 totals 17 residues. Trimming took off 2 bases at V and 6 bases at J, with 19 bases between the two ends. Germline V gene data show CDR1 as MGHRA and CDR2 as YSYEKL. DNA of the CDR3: TGCGCCAGCAGCCAACCCCCGGAGAGTCGGGTCGATGAAAAACTGTTTTTT. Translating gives CASSQPPESRVDEKLFF.

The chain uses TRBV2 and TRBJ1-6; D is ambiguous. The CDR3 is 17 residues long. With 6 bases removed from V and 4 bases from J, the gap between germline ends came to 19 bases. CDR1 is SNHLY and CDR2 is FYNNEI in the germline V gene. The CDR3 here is CASRPGREPAYNSPLHF. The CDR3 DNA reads TGTGCCAGCAGACCGGGTCGGGAACCCGCATATAATTCACCCCTCCACTTT.

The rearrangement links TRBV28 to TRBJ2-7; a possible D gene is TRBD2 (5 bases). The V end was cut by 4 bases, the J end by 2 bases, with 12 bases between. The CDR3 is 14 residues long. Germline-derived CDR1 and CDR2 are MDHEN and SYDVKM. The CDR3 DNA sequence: TGTGCCAGCAGTTCCCACGGGGAAGCCTACGAGCAGTACTTC. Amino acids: CASSSHGEAYEQYF.

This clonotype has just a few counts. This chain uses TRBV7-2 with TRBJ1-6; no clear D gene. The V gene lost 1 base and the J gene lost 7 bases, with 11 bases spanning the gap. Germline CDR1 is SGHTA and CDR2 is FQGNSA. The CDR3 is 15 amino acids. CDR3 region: CASSLVGPPNSPLHF. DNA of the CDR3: TGTGCCAGCAGCTTAGTTGGGCCTCCCAATTCACCCCTCCACTTT.

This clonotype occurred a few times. Here the CDR3 reads CASSRWDTRDGYTF. DNA for the CDR3: TGTGCCAGTAGTAGATGGGACACCCGGGATGGCTACACCTTC. This rearrangement joins TRBV19 to TRBJ1-2, with a possible D match to TRBD1 (6 bases). There are 14 residues in the CDR3. Germline V gene data show CDR1 as LNHDA and CDR2 as SQIVND (reference sequence). Trimming cost V 4 bases and J 6 bases, with 15 bases left between them.

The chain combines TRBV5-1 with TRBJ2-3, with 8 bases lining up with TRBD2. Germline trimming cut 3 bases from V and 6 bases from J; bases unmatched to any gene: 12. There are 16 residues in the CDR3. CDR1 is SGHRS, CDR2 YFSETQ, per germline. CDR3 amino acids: CASSSRAAGGGDTQYF. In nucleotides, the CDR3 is TGCGCCAGCAGCTCCCGGGCCGCTGGCGGGGGGGATACGCAGTATTTT.

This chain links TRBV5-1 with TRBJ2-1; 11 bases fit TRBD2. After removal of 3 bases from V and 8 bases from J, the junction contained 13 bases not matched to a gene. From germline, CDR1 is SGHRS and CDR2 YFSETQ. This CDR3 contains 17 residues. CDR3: CASSSGGTSGSYHEQFF. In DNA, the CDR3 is TGCGCCAGCAGCTCCGGGGGTACTAGCGGGAGTTACCATGAGCAGTTCTTC.

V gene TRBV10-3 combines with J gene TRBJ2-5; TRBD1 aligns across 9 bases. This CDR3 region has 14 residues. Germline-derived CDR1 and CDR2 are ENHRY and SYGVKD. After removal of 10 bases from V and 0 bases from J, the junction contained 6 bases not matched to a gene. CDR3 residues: CASRDRVYQETQYF. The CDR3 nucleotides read TGTGCCAGCCGGGACAGGGTGTACCAAGAGACCCAGTACTTC.